This T cell receptor (beta chain) derives from a study of CD8 T cells in Susac syndrome. Study results and caveats: An acknowledgment was made by the study that its TCR sequencing and HLA analysis involved relatively few individuals.

Regarding this clonotype: The antigen remains undetermined.

In blood CD8+ and CD4+ T cells, TCR beta underwent sequencing. TEMRA cells were FACS-enriched, with CD8+ and CD4+ T cells isolated negatively. This CDR3 is built from 17 residues. With V trimmed by 0 bases and J by 6 bases, 12 bases remained unmatched. Germline assignment: CDR1 DFQATT and CDR2 SNEGSKA (reference sequence). Reverse transcription of about 0.5 to 1 ug RNA used random hexamers. The immunoSEQ assay covered 54 Vbeta and 13 Jbeta segments for CDR3. In TCRdb, the immunoSEQ multiplex PCR reads were re-called with MiXCR into one record per CDR3 protein. The sample has more than 95,000 distinct CDR3 sequences, approximately 93% seen once.

V usage is TRBV20-1 and J usage is TRBJ1-1; TRBD1 matches at 11 bases. This TCR was recovered from a human donor with multiple sclerosis. The source material was CD4+ T cells from PBMCs. Here the CDR3 reads CSARDGQGADFMAEAFF. CDR3 sequence (DNA): TGCAGTGCTAGAGACGGACAGGGGGCGGACTTTATGGCTGAAGCTTTCTTT.